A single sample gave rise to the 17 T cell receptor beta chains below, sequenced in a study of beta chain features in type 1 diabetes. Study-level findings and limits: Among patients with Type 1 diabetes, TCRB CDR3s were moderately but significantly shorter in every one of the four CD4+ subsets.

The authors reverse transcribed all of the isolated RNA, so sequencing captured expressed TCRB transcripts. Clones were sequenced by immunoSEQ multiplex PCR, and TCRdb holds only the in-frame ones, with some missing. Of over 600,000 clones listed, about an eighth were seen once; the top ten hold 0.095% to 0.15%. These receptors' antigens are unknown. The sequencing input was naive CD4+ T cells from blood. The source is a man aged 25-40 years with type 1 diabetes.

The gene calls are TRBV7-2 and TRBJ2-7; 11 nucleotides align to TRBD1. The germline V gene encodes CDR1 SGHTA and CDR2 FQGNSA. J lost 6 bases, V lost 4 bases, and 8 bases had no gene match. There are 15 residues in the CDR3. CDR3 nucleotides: TGTGCCAGCAGCTCCAGGGACAGGGGGAGCTCCGAGCAGTACTTC. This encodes CASSSRDRGSSEQYF.

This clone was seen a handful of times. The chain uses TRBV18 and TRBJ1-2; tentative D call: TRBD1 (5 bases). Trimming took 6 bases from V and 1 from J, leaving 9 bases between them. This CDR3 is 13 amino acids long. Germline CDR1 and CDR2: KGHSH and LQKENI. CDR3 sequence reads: CASSPDSNYGYTF. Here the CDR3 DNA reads TGTGCCAGCTCTCCAGACAGTAACTATGGCTACACCTTC.

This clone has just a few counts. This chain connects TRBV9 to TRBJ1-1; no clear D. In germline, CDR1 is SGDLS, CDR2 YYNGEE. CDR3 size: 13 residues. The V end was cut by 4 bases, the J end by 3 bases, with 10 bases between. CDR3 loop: CASSPELYTEAFF. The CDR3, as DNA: TGTGCCAGCAGCCCGGAATTGTACACTGAAGCTTTCTTT.

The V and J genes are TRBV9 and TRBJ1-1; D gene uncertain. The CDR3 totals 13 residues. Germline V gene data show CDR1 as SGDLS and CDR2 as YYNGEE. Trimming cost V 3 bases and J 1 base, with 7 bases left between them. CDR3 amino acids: CASSGSSNTEAFF. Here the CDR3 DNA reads TGTGCCAGCAGCGGGAGCTCGAACACTGAAGCTTTCTTT.

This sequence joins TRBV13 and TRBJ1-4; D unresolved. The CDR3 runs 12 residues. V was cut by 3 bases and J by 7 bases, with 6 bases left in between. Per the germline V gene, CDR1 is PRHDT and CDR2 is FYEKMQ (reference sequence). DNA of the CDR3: TGTGCCAGCAGCTTTTATAGTGAAAAACTGTTTTTT. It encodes CASSFYSEKLFF.

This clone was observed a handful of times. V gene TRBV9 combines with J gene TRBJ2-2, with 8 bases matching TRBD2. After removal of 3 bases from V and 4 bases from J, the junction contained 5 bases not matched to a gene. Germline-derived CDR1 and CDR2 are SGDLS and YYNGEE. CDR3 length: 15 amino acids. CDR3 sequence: CASSAGGRSTGELFF. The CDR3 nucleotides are TGTGCCAGCAGCGCGGGGGGGCGTAGCACCGGGGAGCTGTTTTTT.

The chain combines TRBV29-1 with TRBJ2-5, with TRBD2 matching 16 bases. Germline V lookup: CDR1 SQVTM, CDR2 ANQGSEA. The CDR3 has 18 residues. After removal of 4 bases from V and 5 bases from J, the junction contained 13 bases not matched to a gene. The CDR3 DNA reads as TGCAGCGTTGCGTTTGGGACTAGCGGGGGGGCTGGATCGGAGACCCAGTACTTC. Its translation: CSVAFGTSGGAGSETQYF.

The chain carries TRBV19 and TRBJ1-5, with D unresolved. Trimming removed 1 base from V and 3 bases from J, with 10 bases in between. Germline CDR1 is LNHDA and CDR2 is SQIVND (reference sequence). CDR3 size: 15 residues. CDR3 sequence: CASSIAGSDNQPQHF. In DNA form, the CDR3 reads TGTGCCAGTAGTATAGCTGGCTCCGACAATCAGCCCCAGCATTTT.

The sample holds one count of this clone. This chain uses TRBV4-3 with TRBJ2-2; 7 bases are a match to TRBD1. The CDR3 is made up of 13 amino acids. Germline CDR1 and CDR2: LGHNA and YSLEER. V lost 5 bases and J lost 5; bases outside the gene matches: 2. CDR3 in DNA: TGCGCCAGCAGCTCACAGGGGACCGGGGAGCTGTTTTTT. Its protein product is CASSSQGTGELFF.

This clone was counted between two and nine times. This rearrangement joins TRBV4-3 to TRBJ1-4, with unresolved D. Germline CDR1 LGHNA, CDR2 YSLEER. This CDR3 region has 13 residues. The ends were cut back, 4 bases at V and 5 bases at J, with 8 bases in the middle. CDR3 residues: CASSLNENEKLFF. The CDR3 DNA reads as TGCGCCAGCAGCCTTAATGAGAATGAAAAACTGTTTTTT.

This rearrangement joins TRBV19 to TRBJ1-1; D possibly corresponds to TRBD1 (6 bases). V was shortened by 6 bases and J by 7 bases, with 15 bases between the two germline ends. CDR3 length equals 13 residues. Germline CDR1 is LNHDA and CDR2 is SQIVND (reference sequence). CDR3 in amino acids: CASRLTQGHEAFF. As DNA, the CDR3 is TGTGCCAGTAGATTGACGCAGGGGCATGAAGCTTTCTTT.

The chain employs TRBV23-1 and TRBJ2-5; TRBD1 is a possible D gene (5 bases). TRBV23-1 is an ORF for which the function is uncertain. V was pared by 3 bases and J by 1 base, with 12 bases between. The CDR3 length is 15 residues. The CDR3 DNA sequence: TGCGCCAGCAGTCATCCTGACAGCCCCCAAGAGACCCAGTACTTC. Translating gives CASSHPDSPQETQYF.

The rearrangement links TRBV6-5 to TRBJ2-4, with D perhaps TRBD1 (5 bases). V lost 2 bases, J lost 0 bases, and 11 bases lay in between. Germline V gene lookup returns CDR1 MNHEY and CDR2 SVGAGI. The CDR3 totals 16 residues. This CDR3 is CASSYAQGAAKNIQYF. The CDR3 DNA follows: TGTGCCAGCAGTTACGCCCAGGGTGCAGCCAAAAACATTCAGTACTTC.

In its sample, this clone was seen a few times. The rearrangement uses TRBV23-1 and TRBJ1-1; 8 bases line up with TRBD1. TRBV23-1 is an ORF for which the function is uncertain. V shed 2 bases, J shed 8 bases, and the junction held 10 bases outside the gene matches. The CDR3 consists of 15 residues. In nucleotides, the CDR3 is TGCGCCAGCAGTCAAGTAGTTTCAAGGGACAGGGAAGCTTTCTTT. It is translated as CASSQVVSRDREAFF.

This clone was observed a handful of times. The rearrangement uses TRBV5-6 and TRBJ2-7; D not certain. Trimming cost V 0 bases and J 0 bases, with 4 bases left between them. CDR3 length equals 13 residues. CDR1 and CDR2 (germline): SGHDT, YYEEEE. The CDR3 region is CASSLGISYEQYF. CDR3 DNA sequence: TGTGCCAGCAGCTTGGGTATCTCCTACGAGCAGTACTTC.

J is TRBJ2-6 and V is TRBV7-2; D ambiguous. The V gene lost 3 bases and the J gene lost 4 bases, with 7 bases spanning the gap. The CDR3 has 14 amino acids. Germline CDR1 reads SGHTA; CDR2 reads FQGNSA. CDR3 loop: CASSFPLGANVLTF. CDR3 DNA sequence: TGTGCCAGCAGCTTCCCACTAGGGGCCAACGTCCTGACTTTC.

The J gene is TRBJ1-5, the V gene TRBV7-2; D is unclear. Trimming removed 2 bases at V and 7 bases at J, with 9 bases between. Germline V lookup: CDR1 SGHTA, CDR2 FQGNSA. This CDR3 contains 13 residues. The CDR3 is CASSLRVRQPQHF. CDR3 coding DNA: TGTGCCAGCAGCTTAAGAGTAAGGCAGCCCCAGCATTTT. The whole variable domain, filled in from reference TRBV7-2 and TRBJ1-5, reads GAGVSQSPSNKVTEKGKDVELRCDPISGHTALYWYRQSLGQGLEFLIYFQGNSAPDKSGLPSDRFSAERTGGSVSTLTIQRTQQEDSAVYLCASSLRVRQPQHFGDGTRLSIL.